This entry lists 28 T cell receptor beta chains sequenced from one sample in a study of blood T cell repertoires in COVID-19 (dated by TCRdb to about 2020). Library preparation was by the immunoSEQ multiplex PCR assay. TCRdb holds this immuneACCESS table with in-frame rearrangements only. Some clones are missing; in checked studies, unresolved V genes explain under half, and the rest has no known cause. Present in this sample are about 110,000 clones, 70% to 90% of which were seen just once. 7.5% to 9.5% of the sample comes from the top ten. Sequencing input: peripheral blood. These receptors were obtained from a woman aged 65 to 85 who had recovered from COVID-19.

This chain uses TRBV28 with TRBJ1-5, with a weak D call TRBD1 (5 bases). V shed 1 base and J shed 9 bases, with 13 bases lying between them. Germline loops: CDR1 MDHEN, CDR2 SYDVKM. This CDR3 spans 14 amino acids. The CDR3 protein is CASSLLTGRRPQHF. The CDR3 DNA reads TGTGCCAGCAGTTTATTAACAGGTCGGCGGCCCCAGCATTTT.

The chain links TRBV27 to TRBJ2-7; D is unclear. The germline V gene has CDR1 MNHEY and CDR2 SMNVEV (reference sequence). V lost 7 bases to trimming and J lost 5 bases, with 9 bases between them. The CDR3 loop spans 11 amino acids. The CDR3 loop reads CASTRNNEQYF. The CDR3 region has the DNA TGTGCCAGCACCCGAAACAACGAGCAGTACTTC.

CDR3 residues: CASSDRGRSSGTGELFF. The DNA of the CDR3 is TGTGCCAGTAGTGACAGGGGGAGGAGTTCGGGTACCGGGGAGCTGTTTTTT. The rearrangement uses TRBV19 and TRBJ2-2; 9 bases are shared with TRBD1. Germline V CDR1 and CDR2: LNHDA, SQIVND (reference sequence). Trimming cost V 5 bases and J 5 bases; bases outside gene matches: 12. The length of the CDR3 is 17 residues.

The chain combines TRBV4-1 with TRBJ2-2; 7 bases map to TRBD1. The junction had 12 bases not matched to a gene; V was cut back by 5 bases and J by 6 bases. Germline values: CDR1 MGHRA, CDR2 YSYEKL. The length of the CDR3 is 16 residues. The CDR3 is CASSYPAGGNAGELFF. The CDR3 bases are TGCGCCAGCAGCTACCCGGCAGGGGGAAACGCCGGGGAGCTGTTTTTT.

The V call is TRBV6-1, the J call TRBJ2-3; D remains unclear. CDR3 size: 15 residues. The germline V gene has CDR1 MNHNS and CDR2 SASEGT. With 2 bases removed from V and 6 bases from J, the gap between germline ends came to 15 bases. In nucleotides, the CDR3 is TGTGCCAGCAGTGAATTTCGTCCCCCGCGGGATACGCAGTATTTT. It encodes CASSEFRPPRDTQYF.

The genes are TRBV2 and TRBJ2-2, with a possible D match to TRBD2 (5 bases). V was trimmed by 6 bases and J by 5 bases, leaving 16 bases between them. CDR3 length: 15 residues. From germline, CDR1 is SNHLY and CDR2 FYNNEI. The CDR3 DNA is TGTGCCAGCAGGGCCCTCTCGCGAGGGACCGGGGAGCTGTTTTTT. Its protein product is CASRALSRGTGELFF.

The V call is TRBV15, the J call TRBJ2-3, with D uncertain. The CDR3 contains 13 residues. V gave up 0 bases and J gave up 3 bases, with 4 bases separating them. The germline V gene encodes CDR1 LNHNV and CDR2 YYDKDF (reference sequence). The CDR3 DNA reads as TGTGCCACCAGCAGAGATCCGACAGATACGCAGTATTTT. Translating gives CATSRDPTDTQYF.

V usage is TRBV9 and J usage is TRBJ1-2, with 11 bases lining up with TRBD1. CDR1 SGDLS and CDR2 YYNGEE come from the germline V gene. There are 15 residues in the CDR3. J was trimmed by 3 bases and V by 3 bases; bases with no gene match: 4. The CDR3 sequence: CASSAGDRGYYGYTF. DNA of the CDR3: TGTGCCAGCAGCGCCGGGGACAGGGGGTACTATGGCTACACCTTC. The whole variable domain, remainder taken from reference TRBV9 and TRBJ1-2, is DSGVTQTPKHLITATGQRVTLRCSPRSGDLSVYWYQQSLDQGLQFLIQYYNGEERAKGNILERFSAQQFPDLHSELNLSSLELGDSALYFCASSAGDRGYYGYTFGSGTRLTVV.

The V gene is TRBV15, the J gene TRBJ1-1, with D perhaps TRBD1 (6 bases). Trimming pared 3 bases from V and 2 bases from J, leaving 16 bases between. This CDR3 contains 16 residues. CDR1 is LNHNV, CDR2 YYDKDF, per germline (reference sequence). In DNA, the CDR3 is TGTGCCACCAGCAGCTCCAGGGGCAGGGAAAACACTGAAGCTTTCTTT. It encodes CATSSSRGRENTEAFF.

The chain recombines TRBV5-5 with TRBJ2-5; 9 nucleotides line up with TRBD2. CDR1 and CDR2 from the germline V gene are SGHKS and YYEKEE (reference sequence). This CDR3 has 16 amino acids. Losses at the gene ends were 4 bases for V and 5 bases for J; bases not matched to a gene: 12. Written as DNA, the CDR3 is TGTGCCAGCAGCCTTATAGTGGCGGGGGGGACGGAGACCCAGTACTTC. Translation gives CASSLIVAGGTETQYF.

The chain combines TRBV14 with TRBJ2-1; 8 positions agree with TRBD1. Germline V gives CDR1 SGHDN, CDR2 FVKESK. The CDR3 totals 12 residues. V shed 6 bases and J 8 bases; nucleotides not matched to a gene: 3. The CDR3, as DNA: TGTGCCAGCAGGGTGACAGGGGATGAGCAGTTCTTC. This codes for CASRVTGDEQFF.

The rearrangement uses TRBV28 and TRBJ1-2; maybe TRBD1 (6 bases). V lost 11 bases and J lost 4, with 17 bases in between. CDR1 is MDHEN, CDR2 SYDVKM, per germline. This CDR3 comprises 13 residues. CDR3 DNA: TGTGCCTGCTGGAGACAGGCCCCCTATGGCTACACCTTC. Its translation: CACWRQAPYGYTF.

The chain carries TRBV6-5 and TRBJ2-1; D possibly corresponds to TRBD2 (5 bases). Germline V gene sequence: CDR1 MNHEY, CDR2 SVGAGI. The V and J ends lost 8 bases and 9 bases respectively, with 20 bases between them. The CDR3 has 14 residues. The CDR3 here is CASATLPGSGEQFF. As DNA, the CDR3 is TGTGCCAGCGCGACCCTACCGGGCAGCGGTGAGCAGTTCTTC.

For the CDR3, the DNA is TGTGCCAGCAGTAAAGGACTAGCGGGCCTCACCGGGGAGCTGTTTTTT. This translates into CASSKGLAGLTGELFF. The chain links TRBV28 to TRBJ2-2; 11 nucleotides agree with TRBD2. In germline, CDR1 is MDHEN, CDR2 SYDVKM. V shed 5 bases, J shed 4 bases, and the junction held 6 bases outside the gene matches. The CDR3 totals 16 residues.

The CDR3 region is CASSEAGGEQFF. CDR3 bases: TGTGCCAGCAGTGAAGCGGGAGGCGAGCAGTTCTTC. The V gene is TRBV12-3 or TRBV12-4, the J gene TRBJ2-1; 9 bases align to TRBD2. V trimming: 5 bases; J trimming: 10 bases; junction bases outside the gene matches: 3. The CDR3 totals 12 residues.

The V and J genes are TRBV7-6 and TRBJ1-1; no reliable D call. The germline gives CDR1 SGHVS, CDR2 FNYEAQ. Trimming left V 5 bases short and J 5 bases short, with 18 bases between. The CDR3 totals 15 residues. CDR3: CASSPSPIPRTEAFF. As DNA, the CDR3 is TGTGCCAGCAGCCCTAGCCCAATACCGAGGACTGAAGCTTTCTTT.

The chain recombines TRBV5-8 with TRBJ1-2; D might be TRBD1 (5 bases). The length of the CDR3 is 14 residues. The V and J ends lost 2 bases and 4 bases respectively, with 12 bases between them. Germline CDR1 SGHTS, CDR2 YDEGEE. CDR3 in DNA: TGTGCCAGCAGCTTCGGGGGGATCGGCTATGGCTACACCTTC. Amino acids: CASSFGGIGYGYTF. The variable domain in full, completed from reference TRBV5-8 and TRBJ1-2, reads EAGVTQSPTHLIKTRGQQATLRCSPISGHTSVYWYQQALGLGLQFLLWYDEGEERNRGNFPPRFSGRQFPNYSSELNVNALELEDSALYLCASSFGGIGYGYTFGSGTRLTVV.

This clone was recorded only once. This sequence joins TRBV7-2 and TRBJ1-2, with D perhaps TRBD1 (5 bases). This CDR3 has 14 amino acids. V was pared by 5 bases and J by 4 bases, with 14 bases between. Germline lookup yields CDR1 SGHTA and CDR2 FQGNSA. The CDR3 loop is CASSLRKGPYGYTF. CDR3 DNA: TGTGCCAGCAGCCTCAGGAAGGGGCCCTATGGCTACACCTTC.

The chain is built from TRBV6-6 and TRBJ1-1, with 7 positions matching TRBD1. The V segment lost 6 bases and the J segment 5 bases; nucleotides outside the gene matches: 3. The germline V gene has CDR1 MNHNY and CDR2 SVGAGI (reference sequence). There are 12 residues in the CDR3. DNA of the CDR3: TGTGCCAGCAGCCCACAGGGGACTGAAGCTTTCTTT. The encoded protein is CASSPQGTEAFF.

The J gene is TRBJ2-5, the V gene TRBV6-2 or TRBV6-3, with 12 bases fitting TRBD1. CDR3 size: 19 residues. The germline gives CDR1 MNHEY, CDR2 SVGEGT. After removal of 0 bases from V and 0 bases from J, the junction contained 8 bases not matched to a gene. The CDR3 sequence is CASSYSTGTGGMYQETQYF. CDR3 nucleotides: TGTGCCAGCAGTTACTCGACAGGGACAGGGGGCATGTACCAAGAGACCCAGTACTTC.

V is TRBV14 and J is TRBJ2-7; no firm D call. Trimming cost V 1 base and J 2 bases, with 6 bases left between them. Germline V gene sequence: CDR1 SGHDN, CDR2 FVKESK. This CDR3 contains 13 residues. The CDR3 sequence is CASSQGRAYEQYF. CDR3 in DNA: TGTGCCAGCAGCCAAGGTCGGGCCTACGAGCAGTACTTC.

The chain joins TRBV7-9 to TRBJ2-7; D is unresolved. This CDR3 contains 13 residues. Germline lookup yields CDR1 SEHNR and CDR2 FQNEAQ (reference sequence). Trimming shortened V by 0 bases and J by 5 bases, and 8 bases separated the two germline ends. CDR3 bases: TGTGCCAGCAGCTTAGCTAGCTTTCACGAGCAGTACTTC. This translates into CASSLASFHEQYF.

This chain uses TRBV11-2 with TRBJ2-2; D remains ambiguous. Deletions cut 1 base from V and 7 bases from J, with 4 bases between. This CDR3 comprises 12 residues. Germline CDR1 SGHAT, CDR2 FQNNGV. The CDR3 here is CASSLVVGELFF. DNA of the CDR3: TGTGCCAGCAGCTTAGTAGTCGGGGAGCTGTTTTTT.

The chain is built from TRBV21-1 and TRBJ2-3; the D segment call TRBD1 is taken from the table without a DNA check. TRBV21-1 is shown as a pseudogene. The CDR3 sequence is 15 residues long. CDR3 region: CASSKRHRYTDTQYF. In nucleotides, the CDR3 is TGTGCCAGCAGCAAAAGGCACAGGTACACAGATACGCAGTATTTT.

V usage is TRBV6-7 and J usage is TRBJ2-7, with TRBD2 matching 12 bases. TRBV6-7 qualifies as an ORF whose function is uncertain. This CDR3 has 18 residues. V lost 6 bases and J lost 1; bases outside the gene matches: 13. The CDR3 nucleotides are TGTGCCAGCAGCTCCATACCCCCCGGACTAGCGGGGTCCTACGAGCAGTACTTC. This translates into CASSSIPPGLAGSYEQYF.

There are a few counts of this clone. The CDR3: CASSRRGGGNTIYF. CDR3 DNA: TGCGCCAGCAGCCGTCGCGGGGGTGGAAACACCATATATTTT. The chain carries TRBV4-1 and TRBJ1-3; D might be TRBD1 (5 bases). In germline, CDR1 is MGHRA, CDR2 YSYEKL. The CDR3 totals 14 residues. Trimming cost V 4 bases and J 3 bases, with 10 bases left between them.

The chain carries TRBV6-1 and TRBJ2-3; 9 bases fit TRBD2. The CDR3 length is 16 residues. Germline V gives CDR1 MNHNS, CDR2 SASEGT. The J segment lost 3 bases and the V segment lost 2 bases, leaving 6 bases of the junction unmatched. The CDR3 DNA follows: TGTGCCAGCAGTGAACGGGCGGGAGGGCAGACAGATACGCAGTATTTT. Residues: CASSERAGGQTDTQYF.

The rearrangement links TRBV7-2 to TRBJ2-5; 8 bases match TRBD1. The V segment lost 5 bases and the J segment 4 bases; nucleotides outside the gene matches: 12. Germline-derived CDR1 and CDR2 are SGHTA and FQGNSA. CDR3 length: 16 residues. CDR3 DNA sequence: TGTGCCAGCAGCCAAACCCAGGGGGCGCTCGGAGAGACCCAGTACTTC. It is translated as CASSQTQGALGETQYF.